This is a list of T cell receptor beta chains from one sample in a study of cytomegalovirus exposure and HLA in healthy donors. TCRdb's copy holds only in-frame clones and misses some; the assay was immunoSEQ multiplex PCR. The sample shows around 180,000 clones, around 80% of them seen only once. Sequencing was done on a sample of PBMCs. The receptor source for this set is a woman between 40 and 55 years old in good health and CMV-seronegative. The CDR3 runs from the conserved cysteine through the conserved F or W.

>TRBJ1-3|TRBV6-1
CASSEGSYNTIYF
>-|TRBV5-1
CASSHSGGPSYEQYF
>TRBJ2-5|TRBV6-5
CASSRGGRVGTQYF
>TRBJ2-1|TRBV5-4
CASSSISAGIYNEQFF
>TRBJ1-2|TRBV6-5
CASSSGGSSNYGYTF
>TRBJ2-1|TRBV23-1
CASSHPTGKGSNEQFF
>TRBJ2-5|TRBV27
CASSLYAGPQETQYF
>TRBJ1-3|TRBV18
CASSPLAGRPGNTIYF
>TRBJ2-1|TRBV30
CAWSGTSGRNEQFF
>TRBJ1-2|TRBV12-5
CASGRSGGLSYGYTF
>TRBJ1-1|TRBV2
CASRSGRGFVNTEAFF
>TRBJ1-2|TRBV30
CAWSVGGDPGYTF
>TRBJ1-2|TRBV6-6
CASSVQTGYGYTF
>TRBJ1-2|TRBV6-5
CASSRYVGVDGYTF
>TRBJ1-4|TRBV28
CASSLRSGGEEEKLFF
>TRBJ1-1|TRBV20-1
CSARGREAFF
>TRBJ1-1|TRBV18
CASSNKADTEAFF
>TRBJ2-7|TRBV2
CASSPQRGQYF
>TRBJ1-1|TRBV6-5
CASSLTDRQRKAFF
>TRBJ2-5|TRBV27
CASNDEAETQYF
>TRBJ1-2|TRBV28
CASSQMMDRGQGYTF
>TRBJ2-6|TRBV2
CASSEVAVSGANVLTF
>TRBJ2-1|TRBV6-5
CASKVAGGGNEQFF
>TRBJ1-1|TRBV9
CASSGTGANTEAFF
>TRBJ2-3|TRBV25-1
CASSDQRGLTDTQYF
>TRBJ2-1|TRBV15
CATSSSGSGWGSYNEQFF
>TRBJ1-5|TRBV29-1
CSVGQGTGQPQHF
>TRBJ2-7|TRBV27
CASSHPGGPPYEQYF
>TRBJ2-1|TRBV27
CASRLWSGGAYNEQFF
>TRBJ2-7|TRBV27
CASSLDGNQYF
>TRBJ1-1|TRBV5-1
CASSLAGGPTEAFF
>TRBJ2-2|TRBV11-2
CASSYAGGNGELFF
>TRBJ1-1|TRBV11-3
CASSSPFRGTEAFF
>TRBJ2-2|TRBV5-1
CASSFSGQSGELFF
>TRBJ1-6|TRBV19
CASSIGQGAGSPLHF
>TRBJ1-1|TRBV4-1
CASSQEGRNTEAFF
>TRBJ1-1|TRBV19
CASSIQGINTEAFF
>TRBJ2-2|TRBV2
CASSARVTGELFF
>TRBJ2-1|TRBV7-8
CASSFQGATYNEQFF
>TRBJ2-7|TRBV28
CASSSRSGYEQYF
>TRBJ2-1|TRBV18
CASSPSTSGGMNEQFF
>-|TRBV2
CASKEFGGRADEQYF
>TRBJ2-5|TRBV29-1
CSVLLQGQQETQYF
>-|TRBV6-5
CASSGRGAGGFEQYF
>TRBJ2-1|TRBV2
CASSGGGQSYNEQFF
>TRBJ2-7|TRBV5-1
CASSLVGGEQYF
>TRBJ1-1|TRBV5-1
CASSLGSTTEAFF